The 19 T cell receptor beta chains given below trace back to one sample, sequenced in a study of T cell responses to AZD1222 COVID-19 vaccine. Method: immunoSEQ multiplex PCR; TCRdb's copy keeps in-frame clones and lacks some. The sample shows around 160,000 clones, roughly four fifths of them seen only once. Sample: peripheral blood, taken on day 0 of MenACWY control vaccination. Every receptor here comes from an adult in good health.

This sequence joins TRBV20-1 and TRBJ1-2; D is unresolved. The CDR3 length is 10 residues. V shed 5 bases and J shed 6 bases, with 7 bases lying between them. Per germline, CDR1 DFQATT and CDR2 SNEGSKA (reference sequence). This CDR3 reads CSAGTDGYTF. For the CDR3, the DNA is TGCAGTGCTGGAACGGATGGCTACACCTTC.

This clone has just one count. The chain joins TRBV7-3 to TRBJ2-5; TRBD2 matches at 14 bases. Germline assignment: CDR1 SGHTA and CDR2 FQGTGA. V gave up 5 bases and J gave up 7 bases; unmatched junction bases: 3. The CDR3 loop spans 14 amino acids. The CDR3 DNA is TGTGCCAGCAGCGACGGACTAGCGGGGGGGACCCAGTACTTC. This sequence encodes CASSDGLAGGTQYF.

In its sample, this clone was seen a few times. The chain links TRBV5-5 to TRBJ2-3; D might be TRBD1 or TRBD2, each matching 5 bases. There are 13 residues in the CDR3. Trimming stripped 4 bases from V and 4 bases from J, with 10 bases between. Germline V lookup: CDR1 SGHKS, CDR2 YYEKEE (reference sequence). The CDR3 spells CASSVPGPDTQYF. CDR3 sequence (DNA): TGTGCCAGCAGCGTTCCGGGGCCAGATACGCAGTATTTT.

The chain carries TRBV11-2 and TRBJ2-1; weak D call: TRBD1 (5 bases). V was trimmed by 1 base and J by 3 bases, leaving 7 bases between them. This CDR3 is 14 amino acids long. CDR1 and CDR2 from the germline V gene are SGHAT and FQNNGV. CDR3 residues: CASSLGGFYNEQFF. CDR3 DNA: TGTGCCAGCAGCTTAGGGGGCTTCTACAATGAGCAGTTCTTC.

This clone was detected only once. The rearrangement uses TRBV20-1 and TRBJ2-7; the D gene could be TRBD1 or TRBD2 (5 bases each). Germline-derived CDR1 and CDR2 are DFQATT and SNEGSKA (reference sequence). This CDR3 has 14 residues. Between the trimmed V and J ends, which lost 3 bases and 4 bases, there was a span of 16 bases. For the CDR3, the DNA is TGCAGTGCTAGTGATCCGTGGGGCGGGTACGAGCAGTACTTC. Translating gives CSASDPWGGYEQYF.

The J gene is TRBJ1-2, the V gene TRBV5-5, with 7 nucleotides matching TRBD1. The CDR3 covers 13 residues. The junction had 7 bases not matched to a gene; V was cut back by 4 bases and J by 7 bases. The germline V gene has CDR1 SGHKS and CDR2 YYEKEE (reference sequence). CDR3 coding DNA: TGTGCCAGCAGCCTCCAAGGGGGCCGTGGCTACACCTTC. Translating gives CASSLQGGRGYTF.

The chain uses TRBV5-1 and TRBJ1-1; the D is unclear. Trimming cost V 4 bases and J 3 bases, with 16 bases left between them. The germline V gene has CDR1 SGHRS and CDR2 YFSETQ. The CDR3 loop spans 15 amino acids. In nucleotides, the CDR3 is TGCGCCAGCAGCGGACGGGGAGAGTGGGACACTGAAGCTTTCTTT. It codes for CASSGRGEWDTEAFF. Based on the CDR3 plus reference TRBV5-1 and TRBJ1-1, the full variable domain is KAGVTQTPRYLIKTRGQQVTLSCSPISGHRSVSWYQQTPGQGLQFLFEYFSETQRNKGNFPGRFSGRQFSNSRSEMNVSTLELGDSALYLCASSGRGEWDTEAFFGQGTRLTVV.

J is TRBJ2-3 and V is TRBV11-2; 8 nucleotides align to TRBD2. The germline V gene has CDR1 SGHAT and CDR2 FQNNGV. The CDR3 sequence is 15 residues long. V dropped 5 bases and J dropped 4; count of bases not matched to a gene: 8. DNA for the CDR3: TGTGCCAGCAGCACCAGGACTAGCAACTCAGATACGCAGTATTTT. The encoded protein is CASSTRTSNSDTQYF.

J is TRBJ2-1 and V is TRBV6-4, with TRBD1 matching 9 bases. Trimming took 3 bases from V and 2 from J; bases not matched to a gene: 2. CDR1 is MRHNA and CDR2 is SNTAGT in the germline V gene. This CDR3 spans 15 amino acids. CDR3 sequence (DNA): TGTGCCAGCAGTGAAGGGACAGGGCCCTACAATGAGCAGTTCTTC. Protein product: CASSEGTGPYNEQFF.

The genes are TRBV5-6 and TRBJ1-5; D not resolved. Germline lookup yields CDR1 SGHDT and CDR2 YYEEEE. The CDR3 covers 12 residues. The V and J ends lost 4 bases and 3 bases respectively, with 5 bases between them. CDR3 coding DNA: TGTGCCAGCAGCCGGCACAATCAGCCCCAGCATTTT. Its translation: CASSRHNQPQHF.

The V and J genes are TRBV28 and TRBJ1-2; D unclear. CDR1 MDHEN and CDR2 SYDVKM come from the germline V gene. Trimming stripped 10 bases from V and 7 bases from J, with 10 bases between. The CDR3 covers 10 residues. The DNA of the CDR3 is TGTGCCACCCGTAGGTCTGGCTACACCTTC. This encodes CATRRSGYTF.

The rearrangement links TRBV11-2 to TRBJ1-1; D is unresolved. The CDR3 is made up of 12 amino acids. Germline V gene data show CDR1 as SGHAT and CDR2 as FQNNGV. Between the trimmed V and J ends, which lost 1 base and 10 bases, there was a span of 10 bases. The CDR3: CASSLGPDGAFF. The CDR3 coding sequence is TGTGCCAGCAGCTTAGGCCCCGACGGAGCTTTCTTT.

The chain joins TRBV2 to TRBJ1-1; tentatively, D is TRBD1 (6 bases). The V gene's germline CDR1 is SNHLY and CDR2 FYNNEI. V was trimmed by 6 bases and J by 1 base, leaving 12 bases between them. This CDR3 region has 14 residues. The CDR3 region has the DNA TGTGCCAGCAGCCTCAAAGGGGGGAACACTGAAGCTTTCTTT. This sequence encodes CASSLKGGNTEAFF.

This chain uses TRBV7-9 with TRBJ1-1; D might be TRBD1 (6 bases). V was cut by 4 bases and J by 7 bases, with 16 bases left in between. The length of the CDR3 is 14 residues. Germline CDR1 is SEHNR and CDR2 is FQNEAQ (reference sequence). CDR3: CASSSNRDTLEAFF. The CDR3 DNA follows: TGTGCCAGCAGCTCCAACCGGGACACCCTTGAAGCTTTCTTT.

This rearrangement joins TRBV27 to TRBJ1-6; D perhaps matches TRBD1 (6 bases). CDR3 length: 13 amino acids. CDR1 and CDR2 (germline): MNHEY, SMNVEV (reference sequence). Trimming removed 5 bases from V and 11 bases from J, with 13 bases in between. CDR3 nucleotide sequence: TGTGCCAGCAGTCTGACAGGTCGCGCACCCCTCCACTTT. Translation gives CASSLTGRAPLHF.

This clone was seen more than once but under ten times. This chain uses TRBV29-1 with TRBJ2-5, with 7 bases that match TRBD1. The CDR3 sequence is 13 residues long. After removal of 7 bases from V and 4 bases from J, the junction contained 9 bases not matched to a gene. From germline, CDR1 is SQVTM and CDR2 ANQGSEA. CDR3 loop: CSARDSLLETQYF. DNA for the CDR3: TGCAGCGCCCGGGACAGCCTTTTAGAGACCCAGTACTTC.

J is TRBJ2-7 and V is TRBV5-1; no clear D gene. Germline values: CDR1 SGHRS, CDR2 YFSETQ. This CDR3 has 12 residues. V lost 4 bases, J lost 2 bases, and 7 bases lay in between. The CDR3 here is CASSGKAYEQYF. The CDR3 DNA reads TGCGCCAGCAGCGGCAAAGCCTACGAGCAGTACTTC.

This CDR3 is CASSIRKERNTEAFF. DNA of the CDR3: TGTGCCAGTAGTATAAGGAAGGAACGGAACACTGAAGCTTTCTTT. The chain carries TRBV19 and TRBJ1-1; D unresolved. V was trimmed by 2 bases and J by 1 base, leaving 11 bases between them. CDR1 is LNHDA and CDR2 is SQIVND in the germline V gene (reference sequence). The CDR3 sequence is 15 residues long.

V and J are TRBV11-2 and TRBJ2-5, with D unclear. V was shortened by 1 base and J by 2 bases, with 11 bases between the two germline ends. This CDR3 region has 15 residues. Germline V CDR1 and CDR2: SGHAT, FQNNGV. CDR3 in amino acids: CASSLGSRRQETQYF. For the CDR3, the DNA is TGTGCCAGCAGCTTAGGTTCAAGGCGACAAGAGACCCAGTACTTC.